The 29 T cell receptor beta chains below were found in one sample sequenced in a study of cytomegalovirus exposure and HLA in healthy donors (dated by TCRdb to 2016 to 2017). The protocol used for the library was the immunoSEQ multiplex PCR assay. For the multiplex PCR, a mixture combining 60 forward primers for TCR Vbeta segments and 13 reverse primers for TCR Jbeta segments was used. TCRdb's version of the immuneACCESS table is confined to in-frame rearrangements and falls short of the full clone set. An unresolved V gene accounts for under half of the shortfall where checked; the remainder is of unknown origin. This sample holds 150,000 or so clones; about 80% were observed only once. Roughly 14% of the sample is held by the ten biggest clonotypes. The specimen sequenced was PBMCs. The receptors shown here come from a woman in her forties in good health and CMV-seronegative.

This clone was picked up a small number of times. At the DNA level, this CDR3 is encoded by other sequences in the same sample as well. The V call is TRBV28, the J call TRBJ2-2; D not resolved. The CDR3 consists of 12 residues. Between the trimmed V and J ends, which lost 3 bases and 6 bases, there was a span of 5 bases. The V gene's germline CDR1 is MDHEN and CDR2 SYDVKM. CDR3 in amino acids: CASSLGPGELFF. The CDR3 DNA reads as TGTGCCAGCAGTTTGGGCCCCGGGGAGCTGTTTTTT.

The count of this clone is one. The junction departs from the called germline gene at one end, perhaps through a read error. This sequence joins TRBV7-8 and TRBJ2-6; maybe TRBD1 (5 bases). Germline-derived CDR1 and CDR2 are SGHVS and FQNEAQ. CDR3 size: 15 residues. CDR3 DNA sequence: TGTGCCAGCAGCTTACTCCCCTCTGGGGCCAACGGCCTGACTTTC. Its protein is CASSLLPSGANGLTF.

This clone was observed a handful of times. This chain joins TRBV7-2 and TRBJ2-3; 9 nucleotides line up with TRBD2. Germline lookup yields CDR1 SGHTA and CDR2 FQGNSA. The ends lost 10 bases at V and 4 bases at J; junction bases unmatched: 15. This CDR3 comprises 16 residues. CDR3 in DNA: TGTGCCACCCGGGGGAGCGGGAGGCCGGGCTCAGATACGCAGTATTTT. Amino acid sequence: CATRGSGRPGSDTQYF.

Turning to this clone: This CDR3 is also generated by other DNA sequences in the sample. CDR3 sequence: CASSLAGGNTGELFF. For the CDR3, the DNA is TGTGCCAGCAGCTTAGCGGGGGGTAACACCGGGGAGCTGTTTTTT. V usage is TRBV7-2 and J usage is TRBJ2-2, with D tentatively TRBD2 (6 bases). Trimming shortened V by 0 bases and J by 2 bases, and 7 bases separated the two germline ends. CDR1 and CDR2 (germline): SGHTA, FQGNSA. The CDR3 extends over 15 amino acids.

Note on this clone: The same CDR3 arises from other DNA sequences in this sample as well. The chain combines TRBV2 with TRBJ1-4, with TRBD1 identical over 7 bases. CDR1 and CDR2 (germline): SNHLY, FYNNEI. The junction had 2 bases not matched to a gene; V was cut back by 6 bases and J by 1 base. This CDR3 is built from 14 residues. The CDR3: CASSRQGTNEKLFF. The CDR3 DNA reads TGTGCCAGCAGCCGACAGGGAACTAATGAAAAACTGTTTTTT.

This chain uses TRBV11-2 with TRBJ2-3; 11 bases map to TRBD2. V was clipped by 5 bases and J by 3 bases; unmatched bases: 1. Germline CDR1 is SGHAT and CDR2 is FQNNGV. CDR3 length: 14 amino acids. In nucleotides, the CDR3 is TGTGCCAGCAGCCCTAGCGGGGGGACAGATACGCAGTATTTT. This gives the protein CASSPSGGTDTQYF.

The chain carries TRBV29-1 and TRBJ2-3, with D possibly being TRBD1 (6 bases). CDR1 and CDR2 (germline): SQVTM, ANQGSEA. The ends were cut back, 5 bases at V and 5 bases at J, with 11 bases in the middle. The CDR3 extends over 12 amino acids. The CDR3: CSVLTGGDTQYF. CDR3 bases: TGCAGCGTTTTGACAGGCGGAGATACGCAGTATTTT.

V gene TRBV28 combines with J gene TRBJ2-1; no firm D call. This CDR3 has 15 amino acids. V was shortened by 4 bases and J by 4 bases, with 14 bases between the two germline ends. Germline V CDR1 and CDR2: MDHEN, SYDVKM. The CDR3 nucleotides are TGTGCCAGCAGTTCAACTGATACCACGTACAATGAGCAGTTCTTC. Protein sequence: CASSSTDTTYNEQFF. Filled out from reference TRBV28 and TRBJ2-1, the complete variable domain reads DVKVTQSSRYLVKRTGEKVFLECVQDMDHENMFWYRQDPGLGLRLIYFSYDVKMKEKGDIPEGYSVSREKKERFSLILESASTNQTSMYLCASSSTDTTYNEQFFGPGTRLTVL.

Here the CDR3 DNA reads TGTGCCAGCAGCCCTTCGGCAGGGCGAAACACCATATATTTT. Protein sequence: CASSPSAGRNTIYF. The gene calls are TRBV9 and TRBJ1-3; tentative D call: TRBD1 (5 bases). Trimming stripped 4 bases from V and 5 bases from J, with 13 bases between. The CDR3 extends over 14 amino acids. Per the germline V gene, CDR1 is SGDLS and CDR2 is YYNGEE. Using reference TRBV9 and TRBJ1-3 for the parts outside the CDR3, the full variable domain is DSGVTQTPKHLITATGQRVTLRCSPRSGDLSVYWYQQSLDQGLQFLIQYYNGEERAKGNILERFSAQQFPDLHSELNLSSLELGDSALYFCASSPSAGRNTIYFGEGSWLTVV.

DNA for the CDR3: TGTGCCAGCATTTCGGAGTCCTACGAGCAGTACTTC. Translating gives CASISESYEQYF. V and J are TRBV6-6 and TRBJ2-5; D gene ambiguous. The J call may be faulty, since TRBJ2-7 better matches the DNA end. Germline CDR1 MNHNY, CDR2 SVGAGI (reference sequence). The CDR3 has 12 amino acids.

The chain is built from TRBV4-2 and TRBJ1-2, with D maybe TRBD1 (5 bases). The CDR3 runs to 18 residues. From germline, CDR1 is LGHNA and CDR2 YNFKEQ. Trimming stripped 2 bases from V and 0 bases from J, with 19 bases between. CDR3 sequence: CASSQPSVTASANYGYTF. DNA for the CDR3: TGTGCCAGCAGCCAACCCTCGGTGACAGCCTCAGCTAACTATGGCTACACCTTC.

V and J are TRBV14 and TRBJ1-5; D gene unclear. The V end lost 1 base, the J end lost 9 bases, and 4 bases lay between the germline ends. The length of the CDR3 is 11 residues. Germline V lookup: CDR1 SGHDN, CDR2 FVKESK. The CDR3 sequence is CASSQAWPQHF. The CDR3 DNA is TGTGCCAGCAGCCAAGCCTGGCCCCAGCATTTT.

Remarks on this clone: Other DNA sequences in this sample translate to the same CDR3. The J gene is TRBJ2-3, the V gene TRBV28; D might be TRBD2 (6 bases). The CDR3 is 14 amino acids. Trimming removed 6 bases from V and 1 base from J, with 11 bases in between. Germline V gene data show CDR1 as MDHEN and CDR2 as SYDVKM. CDR3 bases: TGTGCCAGCAGCCCGCCGGGGGGCACAGATACGCAGTATTTT. Its protein product is CASSPPGGTDTQYF. Complete variable domain (other parts from reference TRBV28 and TRBJ2-3): DVKVTQSSRYLVKRTGEKVFLECVQDMDHENMFWYRQDPGLGLRLIYFSYDVKMKEKGDIPEGYSVSREKKERFSLILESASTNQTSMYLCASSPPGGTDTQYFGPGTRLTVL.

Comments on this clone: Mismatch with germline at one junction end may stem from a read error. The chain has TRBV7-8 and TRBJ2-3; 11 positions match TRBD2. Germline loops: CDR1 SGHVS, CDR2 FQNEAQ. The CDR3 length is 12 residues. CDR3 in DNA: TGTGCCAGCAGCTTTACCTTAGCGGGGGGGGATTTT. Translating gives CASSFTLAGGDF.

V usage is TRBV15 and J usage is TRBJ2-1, with 10 bases fitting TRBD1. Per the germline V gene, CDR1 is LNHNV and CDR2 is YYDKDF (reference sequence). This CDR3 has 16 amino acids. The trim removed 0 bases at V and 5 bases at J, leaving 4 bases unmatched. This CDR3 is CATSRDKGTGDNEQFF. The CDR3 nucleotides read TGTGCCACCAGCAGAGATAAAGGGACAGGGGACAATGAGCAGTTCTTC.

This chain connects TRBV7-2 to TRBJ2-5; 10 bases line up with TRBD2. The ends lost 1 base at V and 14 bases at J; junction bases unmatched: 4. CDR1 and CDR2 from the germline V gene are SGHTA and FQGNSA. The CDR3 has 12 amino acids. The CDR3, as DNA: TGTGCCAGCAGCTTAGGACTAGCGGGTCCTTACTTC. This encodes CASSLGLAGPYF.

The V and J genes are TRBV7-3 and TRBJ2-3; D is ambiguous. Between the trimmed V and J ends, which lost 5 bases and 0 bases, there was a span of 6 bases. The CDR3 loop spans 13 amino acids. Germline V gene data show CDR1 as SGHTA and CDR2 as FQGTGA. CDR3 nucleotide sequence: TGTGCCAGCAGCACTCCTAGCACAGATACGCAGTATTTT. Protein sequence: CASSTPSTDTQYF.

This chain connects TRBV2 to TRBJ2-4; D remains unclear. Trimming left V 6 bases short and J 0 bases short, with 12 bases between. The CDR3 is made up of 15 amino acids. Looked up from germline, CDR1 is SNHLY and CDR2 is FYNNEI. The DNA of the CDR3 is TGTGCCAGCAGAGACGGGTCTCTAGCCAAAAACATTCAGTACTTC. Translated: CASRDGSLAKNIQYF.

V is TRBV9 and J is TRBJ2-1; 11 nucleotides align to TRBD2. Germline CDR1 and CDR2: SGDLS and YYNGEE. The CDR3 contains 15 residues. Losses at the gene ends were 1 base for V and 9 bases for J; bases not matched to a gene: 6. This CDR3 is CASSVLAGGQVEQFF. The CDR3, as DNA: TGTGCCAGCAGCGTATTAGCGGGGGGGCAGGTTGAGCAGTTCTTC.

The rearrangement links TRBV6-1 to TRBJ2-7, with D possibly matching TRBD1 (6 bases). The V gene lost 8 bases and the J gene lost 2 bases, with 13 bases spanning the gap. The CDR3 has 13 amino acids. Germline loops: CDR1 MNHNS, CDR2 SASEGT. The CDR3 loop is CASVVGQTYEQYF. CDR3 in DNA: TGTGCCAGCGTGGTCGGACAGACCTACGAGCAGTACTTC.

As to this clone: One junction end disagrees with the germline gene, perhaps due to a read error. Other DNA sequences in this sample translate to the same CDR3. The rearrangement joins TRBV4-1 to TRBJ2-7; TRBD1 matches 7 bases. The CDR3 sequence is 15 residues long. Germline-derived CDR1 and CDR2 are MGHRA and YSYEKL. CDR3 protein: CASSQGPGQFYEQYF. In DNA form, the CDR3 reads TGCGCCAGCAGTCAAGGTCCGGGACAGTTCTACGAGCAGTACTTC.

The chain has TRBV4-1 and TRBJ2-2, with 8 bases fitting TRBD2. Trimming at V came to 4 bases and at J to 1 base, leaving 5 bases not matched to a gene. Germline V CDR1 and CDR2: MGHRA, YSYEKL. The CDR3 length is 16 residues. The DNA for the CDR3 is TGCGCCAGCAGCCCAAGAAGCGGGAGGAACACCGGGGAGCTGTTTTTT. Translation gives CASSPRSGRNTGELFF.

J is TRBJ2-7 and V is TRBV4-3; the match to TRBD2 covers 7 bases. The CDR3 has 15 residues. V shed 0 bases, J shed 6 bases, and the junction held 8 bases outside the gene matches. In germline, CDR1 is LGHNA, CDR2 YSLEER. As DNA, the CDR3 is TGCGCCAGCAGCCAAGATCGAGCGGGAATCGGCGAGCAGTACTTC. As protein: CASSQDRAGIGEQYF.

This sequence joins TRBV6-5 and TRBJ1-4; D gene ambiguous. The CDR3 consists of 12 residues. Germline assignment: CDR1 MNHEY and CDR2 SVGAGI. V was clipped by 6 bases and J by 4 bases, with 6 bases between them. In nucleotides, the CDR3 is TGTGCCAGCAGGGGCCTTAATGAAAAACTGTTTTTT. It codes for CASRGLNEKLFF.

This clone was seen once. This rearrangement joins TRBV4-1 to TRBJ2-1, with TRBD2 matching over 15 bases. The CDR3 is 19 amino acids. Germline V gene sequence: CDR1 MGHRA, CDR2 YSYEKL. Unmatched junction bases numbered 11, after V lost 0 bases and J lost 8 bases. CDR3 DNA: TGCGCCAGCAGCCAAGAAGGTCAGGGACTAGCGGGGGGTTTCGATGAGCAGTTCTTC. This codes for CASSQEGQGLAGGFDEQFF.

This sequence joins TRBV28 and TRBJ2-2; perhaps TRBD1 as D (6 bases). This CDR3 has 14 amino acids. Between the trimmed V and J ends, which lost 6 bases and 2 bases, there was a span of 10 bases. CDR1 MDHEN and CDR2 SYDVKM come from the germline V gene. The CDR3 reads CASRSRGNTGELFF. The CDR3 coding sequence is TGTGCCAGCAGGTCCAGGGGTAACACCGGGGAGCTGTTTTTT.

The V call is TRBV28, the J call TRBJ2-7; TRBD1 agrees at 9 bases. The CDR3 covers 15 residues. The V and J ends lost 5 bases and 6 bases, in that order; junction bases with no gene match: 11. In germline, CDR1 is MDHEN, CDR2 SYDVKM. The DNA for the CDR3 is TGTGCCAGCAGTACCACCCGGACAGGGGCGCTCGAGCAGTACTTC. This sequence encodes CASSTTRTGALEQYF.

The chain couples TRBV18 to TRBJ1-5, with D unresolved. Deletions cut 1 base from V and 0 bases from J, with 10 bases between. This CDR3 comprises 16 residues. CDR1 and CDR2 from the germline V gene are KGHSH and LQKENI. CDR3 DNA: TGTGCCAGCTCACCACGGAGGGAGAATAGCAATCAGCCCCAGCATTTT. This codes for CASSPRRENSNQPQHF.

The CDR3 DNA sequence: TGTGCCAGCGGGGGGGCTGGGACAGATACGCAGTATTTT. This codes for CASGGAGTDTQYF. This sequence joins TRBV27 and TRBJ2-3; D is possibly TRBD2 (7 bases). V was pared by 8 bases and J by 3 bases, with 12 bases between. The CDR3 runs to 13 residues. Germline values: CDR1 MNHEY, CDR2 SMNVEV (reference sequence).